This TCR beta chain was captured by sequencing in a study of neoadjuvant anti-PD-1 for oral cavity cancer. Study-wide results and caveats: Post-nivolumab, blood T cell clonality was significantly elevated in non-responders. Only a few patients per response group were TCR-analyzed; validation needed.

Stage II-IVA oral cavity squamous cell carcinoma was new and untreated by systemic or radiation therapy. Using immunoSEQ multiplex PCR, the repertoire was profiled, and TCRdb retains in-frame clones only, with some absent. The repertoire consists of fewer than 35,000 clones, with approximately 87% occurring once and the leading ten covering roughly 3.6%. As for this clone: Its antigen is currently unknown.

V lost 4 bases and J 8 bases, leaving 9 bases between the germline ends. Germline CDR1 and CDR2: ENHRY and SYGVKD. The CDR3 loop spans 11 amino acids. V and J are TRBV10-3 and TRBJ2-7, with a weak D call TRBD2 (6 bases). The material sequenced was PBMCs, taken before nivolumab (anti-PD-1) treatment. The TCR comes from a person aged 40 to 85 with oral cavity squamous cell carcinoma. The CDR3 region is CAISGGDKQYF. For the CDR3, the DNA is TGTGCCATCAGTGGCGGGGATAAGCAGTACTTC.